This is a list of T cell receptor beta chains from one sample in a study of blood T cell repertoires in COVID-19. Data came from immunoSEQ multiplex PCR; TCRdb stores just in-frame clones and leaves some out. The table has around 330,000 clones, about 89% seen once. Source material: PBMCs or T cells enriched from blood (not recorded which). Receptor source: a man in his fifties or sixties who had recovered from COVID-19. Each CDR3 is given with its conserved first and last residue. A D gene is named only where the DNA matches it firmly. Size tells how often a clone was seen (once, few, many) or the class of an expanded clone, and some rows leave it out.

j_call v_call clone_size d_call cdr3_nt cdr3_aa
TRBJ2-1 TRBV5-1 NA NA TGCGCCAGCAGCTTGGAACTAGCAGACAATGAGCAGTTCTTC CASSLELADNEQFF
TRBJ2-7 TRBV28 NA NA TGTGCCAGCAGTTTGAGACAGGGAGGAGGGGAGCAGTACTTC CASSLRQGGGEQYF
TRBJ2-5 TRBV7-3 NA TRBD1 TGTGCCAGCAGCCCCTCCGGGACAGGGGAAGAGACCCAGTACTTC CASSPSGTGEETQYF
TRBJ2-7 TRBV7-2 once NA TGTGCCAGCAGCTTTTCCCCCCTTTACGAGCAGTACTTC CASSFSPLYEQYF
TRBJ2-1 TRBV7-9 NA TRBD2 TGTGCCAGCACATCACAGCGGGAGGGGTACAATGAGCAGTTCTTC CASTSQREGYNEQFF
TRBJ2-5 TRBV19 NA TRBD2 TGTGCCAGTAGCGAACTAGCGCTTCAAGAGACCCAGTACTTC CASSELALQETQYF
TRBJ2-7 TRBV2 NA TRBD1 TGTGCCAGCAGGAGGGACAGGGGGGGCGGCGAGCAGTACTTC CASRRDRGGGEQYF
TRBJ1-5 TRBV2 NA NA TGTGCCAGCAGTGAACAGGCCAATCAGCCCCAGCATTTT CASSEQANQPQHF
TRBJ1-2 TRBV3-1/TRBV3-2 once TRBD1 TGTGCCAGCAACCTACAGGGGACCCCCTATGGCTACACCTTC CASNLQGTPYGYTF
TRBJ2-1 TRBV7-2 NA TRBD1 TGTGCCAGCAGCTTAGTCACAGGGGGCACCTACAATGAGCAGTTCTTC CASSLVTGGTYNEQFF
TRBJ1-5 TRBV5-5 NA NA TGTGCCAGCAGCTTGGTGTCAGGGTATAGCAATCAGCCCCAGCATTTT CASSLVSGYSNQPQHF
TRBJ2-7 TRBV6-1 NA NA TGTGCCAGCAGTGAACGTGCGAGAGGATCGATCCATTACGAGCAGTACTTC CASSERARGSIHYEQYF
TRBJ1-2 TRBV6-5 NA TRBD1 TGTGCCAGCAGAGGATACAGGGGTAACTATGGCTACACCTTC CASRGYRGNYGYTF
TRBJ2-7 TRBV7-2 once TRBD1 TGTGCCAGCAGCGACAACAGGGGGCCCGAGCAGTACTTC CASSDNRGPEQYF
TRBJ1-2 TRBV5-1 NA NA TGCGCCAGCAGCTTGCGGCAACAGGGAAAAGGCTACACCTTC CASSLRQQGKGYTF
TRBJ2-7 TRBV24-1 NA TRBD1 TGTGCCACCAGTACCCCGGGACAGGGTAATCACGAGCAGTACTTC CATSTPGQGNHEQYF
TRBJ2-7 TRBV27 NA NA TGTGCCAGCAGTTTATTGGGGGCTGGCTACGAGCAGTACTTC CASSLLGAGYEQYF
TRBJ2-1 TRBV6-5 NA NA TGTGCCAGCAGACGTGGGCCATACAATGAGCAGTTCTTC CASRRGPYNEQFF
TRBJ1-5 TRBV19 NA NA TGTGCCAGTAGTATAGGGAAGGGGCTTGGCAATCAGCCCCAGCATTTT CASSIGKGLGNQPQHF
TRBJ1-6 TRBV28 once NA TGTGCCAGCAGTATGCAGGGGTATGTTAGGTCACCCCTCCACTTT CASSMQGYVRSPLHF
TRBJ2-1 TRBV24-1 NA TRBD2 TGTGCCACCAGTGATTCGCGACTAGCGGGTAATGAGCAGTTCTTC CATSDSRLAGNEQFF
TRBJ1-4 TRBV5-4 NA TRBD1 TGTGCCAGCAGCTTGGCAGGGGGCCTCGAAAAACTGTTTTTT CASSLAGGLEKLFF
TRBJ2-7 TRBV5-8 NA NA TGTGCCAGCAGTCTACCGACTAGGACCAGCTCCTACGAGCAGTACTTC CASSLPTRTSSYEQYF
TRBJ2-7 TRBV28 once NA TGTGCCAGCAGCCTGGCTCACAGGGTAAACGAGCAGTACTTC CASSLAHRVNEQYF
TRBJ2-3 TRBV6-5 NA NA TGTGCCAGCGGCCTTGTGGCAGATACGCAGTATTTT CASGLVADTQYF
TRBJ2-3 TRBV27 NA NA TGTGCCAGCAGCCCTACGTGGGATACGCAGTATTTT CASSPTWDTQYF
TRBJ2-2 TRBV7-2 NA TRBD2 TGTGCCAGCAGCCAGAGGGGGGCGGCGCGGGAGGGAACCGGGGAGCTGTTTTTT CASSQRGAAREGTGELFF
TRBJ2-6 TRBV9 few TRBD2 TGTGCCAGCAGCGTAGGCGCGCGGGAGTCCTCTGGGGCCAACGTCCTGACTTTC CASSVGARESSGANVLTF
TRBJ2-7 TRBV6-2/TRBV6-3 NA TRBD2 TGTGCCAGCAGTTACCGGGAGGCGGGAGAGCCTATCTACGAGCAGTACTTC CASSYREAGEPIYEQYF